The 26 T cell receptor beta chains given below trace back to one sample, sequenced in a study of CD8 T cells in ankylosing spondylitis. TCRdb passed the 5' RACE reads through MiXCR, listing each CDR3 protein once. The data show 340,000 or so distinct CDR3 sequences, roughly 14% seen once. Specimen: blood, either unsorted or a sorted T cell fraction (not recorded which). The receptors originated from a male donor with ankylosing spondylitis or in good health (not recorded which).

This clonotype was detected only a few times. V gene TRBV18 combines with J gene TRBJ1-1, with D possibly TRBD1 on 6 matching bases. The germline CDR1 and CDR2 sequences are KGHSH and LQKENI. The V end was cut by 5 bases, the J end by 8 bases, with 9 bases between. The CDR3 contains 11 residues. CDR3 sequence reads: CASSTTGEAFF. The CDR3 coding sequence is TGTGCCAGCTCAACTACAGGGGAAGCTTTCTTT. The full variable domain, with the rest looked up from reference TRBV18 and TRBJ1-1, is NAGVMQNPRHLVRRRGQEARLRCSPMKGHSHVYWYRQLPEEGLKFMVYLQKENIIDESGMPKERFSAEFPKEGPSILRIQQVVRGDSAAYFCASSTTGEAFFGQGTRLTVV.

This clonotype was detected only a few times. The chain employs TRBV24-1 and TRBJ2-3, with TRBD2 matching over 8 bases. This CDR3 region has 16 residues. Germline values: CDR1 KGHDR, CDR2 SFDVKD. V shed 4 bases and J 6 bases; nucleotides not matched to a gene: 11. The CDR3 is CATSDPRRGGGDTQYF. CDR3 bases: TGTGCCACCAGTGACCCGCGGCGGGGCGGGGGGGATACGCAGTATTTT.

This clonotype was counted between two and nine times. The chain recombines TRBV29-1 with TRBJ2-1; TRBD2 might be the D (6 bases). The CDR3 sequence is 14 residues long. Looked up from germline, CDR1 is SQVTM and CDR2 is ANQGSEA. The germline V and J ends were trimmed by 4 bases and 4 bases, with 14 bases remaining between them. Here the CDR3 DNA reads TGCAGCGTTGTTCAGGAGGGCCGATACAATGAGCAGTTCTTC. Its translation is CSVVQEGRYNEQFF.

The chain uses TRBV6-1 and TRBJ2-7; D ambiguous. This CDR3 contains 14 residues. The V gene's germline CDR1 is MNHNS and CDR2 SASEGT. V gave up 2 bases and J gave up 2 bases, with 10 bases separating them. The DNA for the CDR3 is TGTGCCAGCAGTGAATGGGCAGGAACCTACGAGCAGTACTTC. Protein sequence: CASSEWAGTYEQYF.

This clonotype occurred a few times. This chain links TRBV12-3 or TRBV12-4 with TRBJ2-7, with D uncertain. This CDR3 is 12 amino acids long. The V and J ends lost 6 bases and 2 bases respectively, with 8 bases between them. For the CDR3, the DNA is TGTGCCAGCAGCCACGTTACCTACGAGCAGTACTTC. It is translated as CASSHVTYEQYF.

Many counts were recorded for this clonotype. The chain uses TRBV7-2 and TRBJ2-7, with TRBD1 identical over 12 bases. The V gene's germline CDR1 is SGHTA and CDR2 FQGNSA. After removal of 5 bases from V and 5 bases from J, the junction contained 7 bases not matched to a gene. The CDR3 runs to 15 residues. The CDR3 protein is CASSPKGQGAHEQYF. In DNA form, the CDR3 reads TGTGCCAGCAGCCCAAAGGGACAGGGGGCCCACGAGCAGTACTTC. Full variable domain (missing parts from reference TRBV7-2 and TRBJ2-7): GAGVSQSPSNKVTEKGKDVELRCDPISGHTALYWYRQSLGQGLEFLIYFQGNSAPDKSGLPSDRFSAERTGGSVSTLTIQRTQQEDSAVYLCASSPKGQGAHEQYFGPGTRLTVT.

The chain carries TRBV29-1 and TRBJ1-1, with D possibly TRBD1 on 5 matching bases. The CDR3 is 15 amino acids. Trimming pared 1 base from V and 1 base from J, leaving 13 bases between. The V gene's germline CDR1 is SQVTM and CDR2 ANQGSEA. The CDR3: CSVEASAGRNTEAFF. The CDR3 DNA sequence: TGCAGCGTTGAAGCCTCCGCAGGGAGGAACACTGAAGCTTTCTTT. Variable domain in full (rest from reference TRBV29-1 and TRBJ1-1): SAVISQKPSRDICQRGTSLTIQCQVDSQVTMMFWYRQQPGQSLTLIATANQGSEATYESGFVIDKFPISRPNLTFSTLTVSNMSPEDSSIYLCSVEASAGRNTEAFFGQGTRLTVV.

The chain uses TRBV20-1 and TRBJ1-5; D unclear. V was pared by 6 bases and J by 11 bases, with 14 bases between. Looked up from germline, CDR1 is DFQATT and CDR2 is SNEGSKA (reference sequence). The CDR3 is 11 residues long. The CDR3 reads CSAFRPPAQHF. Here the CDR3 DNA reads TGCAGTGCCTTCCGACCTCCAGCCCAGCATTTT.

This clonotype has more than one count but fewer than ten. The chain has TRBV11-3 and TRBJ2-5, with D perhaps assigned TRBD1 or TRBD2 (5 bases each). This CDR3 is 14 amino acids long. V gave up 1 base and J gave up 4 bases, with 10 bases separating them. Germline V gene lookup returns CDR1 SGHNT and CDR2 YENEEA. The CDR3 reads CASSLAPGTETQYF. The CDR3 DNA reads TGTGCCAGCAGCTTAGCTCCAGGGACAGAGACCCAGTACTTC.

This chain joins TRBV6-1 and TRBJ2-1; D not resolved. The CDR3 extends over 16 amino acids. Germline CDR1 is MNHNS and CDR2 is SASEGT. Trimming removed 6 bases from V and 6 bases from J, with 21 bases in between. DNA for the CDR3: TGTGCCAGCAGCGCCCTGCCAGAGGTTATGTCCAATGAGCAGTTCTTC. It specifies CASSALPEVMSNEQFF.

The genes are TRBV15 and TRBJ1-2; D remains ambiguous. CDR1 and CDR2 (germline): LNHNV, YYDKDF (reference sequence). There are 14 residues in the CDR3. V was shortened by 0 bases and J by 3 bases, with 8 bases between the two germline ends. The CDR3 loop is CATSRDAVYYGYTF. The CDR3 bases are TGTGCCACCAGCAGAGATGCGGTCTACTATGGCTACACCTTC.

V usage is TRBV9 and J usage is TRBJ2-1; 8 positions agree with TRBD2. This CDR3 spans 16 amino acids. With 0 bases clipped from V and 4 bases from J, the junction kept 6 bases outside the gene matches. Germline CDR1 SGDLS, CDR2 YYNGEE. CDR3 in DNA: TGTGCCAGCAGCGTAGGAGCTAGCGGGTATTACAATGAGCAGTTCTTC. Its protein product is CASSVGASGYYNEQFF. Based on the CDR3 plus reference TRBV9 and TRBJ2-1, the full variable domain is DSGVTQTPKHLITATGQRVTLRCSPRSGDLSVYWYQQSLDQGLQFLIQYYNGEERAKGNILERFSAQQFPDLHSELNLSSLELGDSALYFCASSVGASGYYNEQFFGPGTRLTVL.

The V call is TRBV18, the J call TRBJ2-7, with 7 bases aligning to TRBD1. There are 15 residues in the CDR3. Germline CDR1 is KGHSH and CDR2 is LQKENI. Trimming removed 3 bases from V and 7 bases from J; junction bases left unmatched: 12. CDR3 sequence reads: CASSPGQVEFGEQYF. CDR3 bases: TGTGCCAGCTCACCCGGACAGGTAGAGTTTGGGGAGCAGTACTTC.

Worth noting for this clonotype: A much bigger clone sits one base away, suggesting this may be a read error. The chain uses TRBV5-1 and TRBJ2-5, with D possibly being TRBD1 or TRBD2 (5 bases each). Germline lookup yields CDR1 SGHRS and CDR2 YFSETQ. With 0 bases removed from V and 4 bases from J, the gap between germline ends came to 10 bases. The CDR3 has 14 residues. In DNA form, the CDR3 reads TGCGCCAGCAGCTTGGCCGGGACCCGAGAGACCCAGTACTTC. Protein: CASSLAGTRETQYF.

This clonotype has ten or more counts. The chain links TRBV30 to TRBJ2-1; weak D call: TRBD1 (6 bases). The germline V gene encodes CDR1 GTSNPN and CDR2 SVGIG (reference sequence). With 3 bases removed from V and 9 bases from J, the gap between germline ends came to 12 bases. The CDR3 is 12 residues long. CDR3 protein: CAWSTGWTEQFF. The CDR3 coding sequence is TGTGCCTGGAGCACAGGGTGGACTGAGCAGTTCTTC.

The chain recombines TRBV10-3 with TRBJ2-1; no clear D. Per the germline V gene, CDR1 is ENHRY and CDR2 is SYGVKD. Deletions cut 7 bases from V and 7 bases from J, with 26 bases between. The CDR3 consists of 17 residues. The CDR3 region is CAIKGRGLSAAPNEQFF. CDR3 nucleotides: TGTGCCATCAAAGGTAGAGGATTGAGCGCCGCCCCTAATGAGCAGTTCTTC.

This clonotype has only a few counts. CDR3 coding DNA: TGTGCCAGCAGCCAAGATGATCCCGGGGGGCACACCGGGGAGCTGTTTTTT. It encodes CASSQDDPGGHTGELFF. This chain links TRBV4-2 with TRBJ2-2, with a possible D match to TRBD2 (7 bases). The CDR3 extends over 17 amino acids. V lost 0 bases to trimming and J lost 3 bases, with 14 bases between them. Germline V lookup: CDR1 LGHNA, CDR2 YNFKEQ.

In its sample, this clonotype was seen a few times. CDR3 coding DNA: TGTGCCAGCAGCCTCACCCGGGGAGAGGACAATCAGCCCCAGCATTTT. Amino acids: CASSLTRGEDNQPQHF. The chain combines TRBV7-9 with TRBJ1-5; D remains ambiguous. Deletions cut 5 bases from V and 3 bases from J, with 17 bases between. From germline, CDR1 is SEHNR and CDR2 FQNEAQ (reference sequence). The CDR3 spans 16 residues.

J is TRBJ1-1 and V is TRBV20-1; 8 positions match TRBD1. CDR3 length: 13 amino acids. Germline V gene lookup returns CDR1 DFQATT and CDR2 SNEGSKA (reference sequence). J lost 2 bases, V lost 7 bases, and 6 bases had no gene match. The CDR3 here is CSVRTGYNTEAFF. The CDR3 coding sequence is TGCAGTGTCCGGACAGGGTATAACACTGAAGCTTTCTTT.

The CDR3 DNA follows: TGCGCCAGCAGCGACCTCCCCGCGGGCGCGTGGGGCTACACCTTC. Protein: CASSDLPAGAWGYTF. The chain has TRBV5-1 and TRBJ1-2; D is unclear. This CDR3 spans 15 amino acids. The V gene's germline CDR1 is SGHRS and CDR2 YFSETQ. V was pared by 4 bases and J by 8 bases, with 21 bases between.

This clonotype was counted between two and nine times. This rearrangement joins TRBV18 to TRBJ1-2; D is undetermined. The V end was cut by 5 bases, the J end by 2 bases, with 6 bases between. The CDR3 is 12 residues long. Per the germline V gene, CDR1 is KGHSH and CDR2 is LQKENI. CDR3 in DNA: TGTGCCAGCTCATCCAACAACTATGGCTACACCTTC. The encoded protein is CASSSNNYGYTF. Looking up the rest from reference TRBV18 and TRBJ1-2 gives the full variable domain: NAGVMQNPRHLVRRRGQEARLRCSPMKGHSHVYWYRQLPEEGLKFMVYLQKENIIDESGMPKERFSAEFPKEGPSILRIQQVVRGDSAAYFCASSSNNYGYTFGSGTRLTVV.

This chain uses TRBV6-5 with TRBJ2-5, with 9 bases lining up with TRBD2. The CDR3 has 15 residues. V lost 6 bases and J lost 0; bases outside the gene matches: 5. Germline V gene lookup returns CDR1 MNHEY and CDR2 SVGAGI. The chain's CDR3 is CASRLAGANQETQYF. CDR3 bases: TGTGCCAGCAGATTAGCGGGGGCCAACCAAGAGACCCAGTACTTC.

The genes are TRBV7-6 and TRBJ2-3; D is possibly TRBD2 (6 bases). Germline V gene lookup returns CDR1 SGHVS and CDR2 FNYEAQ. With 5 bases removed from V and 0 bases from J, the gap between germline ends came to 18 bases. The CDR3 consists of 17 residues. The CDR3 DNA reads TGTGCCAGCAGCACCCGAAGTAGCGGTTATAGCACAGATACGCAGTATTTT. Protein: CASSTRSSGYSTDTQYF.

The chain joins TRBV30 to TRBJ2-1; the D gene is possibly TRBD2 (5 bases). Trimming removed 1 base at V and 4 bases at J, with 11 bases between. This CDR3 contains 14 residues. Germline-derived CDR1 and CDR2 are GTSNPN and SVGIG (reference sequence). The CDR3 is CAWSAGEEYNEQFF. Here the CDR3 DNA reads TGTGCCTGGAGTGCCGGGGAAGAGTACAATGAGCAGTTCTTC.

This clonotype was found a few times. The chain has TRBV9 and TRBJ1-5, with 7 bases lining up with TRBD1. The length of the CDR3 is 14 residues. The ends lost 0 bases at V and 6 bases at J; junction bases unmatched: 3. Germline lookup yields CDR1 SGDLS and CDR2 YYNGEE. The CDR3 DNA follows: TGTGCCAGCAGCGTAGGACAGGGAGGTCAGCCCCAGCATTTT. Translation: CASSVGQGGQPQHF.

This clonotype was picked up a small number of times. This CDR3 is CASEGGAGESGELFF. CDR3 coding DNA: TGTGCCAGCGAGGGCGGAGCGGGAGAGAGCGGGGAGCTGTTTTTT. The V and J genes are TRBV2 and TRBJ2-2; TRBD2 agrees at 8 bases. CDR3 length equals 15 residues. Trimming removed 8 bases from V and 7 bases from J; junction bases left unmatched: 12. Germline-derived CDR1 and CDR2 are SNHLY and FYNNEI.